This T cell receptor (beta chain) emerged from a study of blood T cell repertoires in COVID-19. Study summary: Nucleic acid was either cDNA or gDNA, and it came from T cells, B-cell-depleted T cells, or PBMCs.

Germline CDR1 and CDR2: SGHRS and YFSETQ. V was clipped by 2 bases and J by 6 bases; unmatched bases: 13. CDR3 length equals 17 residues. Profiling relied on immunoSEQ multiplex PCR, and the TCRdb table lists in-frame clones only, not all of them. Of about 85,000 clones listed, 90% were seen once; the top ten hold approximately 4%. The sample consisted of peripheral blood. The TCR comes from a woman of 80 years or more with active or convalescent COVID-19. V usage is TRBV5-1 and J usage is TRBJ2-5; 10 nucleotides match TRBD2. The CDR3 DNA sequence: TGCGCCAGCAGCTTCCGTTCTAGCGGGAGCCTTTCGCAGACCCAGTACTTC. Translation gives CASSFRSSGSLSQTQYF. Full variable domain (outside the CDR3, taken from reference TRBV5-1 and TRBJ2-5): KAGVTQTPRYLIKTRGQQVTLSCSPISGHRSVSWYQQTPGQGLQFLFEYFSETQRNKGNFPGRFSGRQFSNSRSEMNVSTLELGDSALYLCASSFRSSGSLSQTQYFGPGTRLLVL.